This TCR beta chain was profiled in a study of cytomegalovirus exposure and HLA in healthy donors. In the PCR, 60 Vbeta and 13 Jbeta primers were used. Original analysis: The authors later counted roughly 87 million unique TCR beta chains, 9.5 million to 11 million of them shared. The data were produced by immunoSEQ multiplex PCR, yet TCRdb's version contains in-frame clones alone and is incomplete. Clone size and V and J calls were adopted from that table, with D and trimming inferred from the DNA. The table records tens of thousands of clones, roughly 69% of them present only once. Study-wide results and caveats: Among CMV-associated TCR beta chains, most appeared HLA-restricted in a later analysis. Later analysis placed DRB1 highest and HLA-C lowest in TCR association rates, which differed by HLA locus.

Donors showed nominal health when sampled, although they likely had unrecorded immune exposures. By its share, this clone is medium-sized. Antigen unknown. The sequencing input was PBMCs. This clonotype was sampled from a woman aged 25 to 45 in good health and CMV-seronegative.

The chain's CDR3 is CASSRTSGSLEEQYF. In DNA, the CDR3 is TGTGCCAGCAGCAGGACTAGCGGGAGTTTGGAGGAGCAGTACTTC. The V and J genes are TRBV7-2 and TRBJ2-7; 13 bases agree with TRBD2. Trimming cost V 5 bases and J 7 bases; bases outside gene matches: 8. This CDR3 region has 15 residues. Per the germline V gene, CDR1 is SGHTA and CDR2 is FQGNSA. Supplemented by reference TRBV7-2 and TRBJ2-7, the full variable domain reads GAGVSQSPSNKVTEKGKDVELRCDPISGHTALYWYRQSLGQGLEFLIYFQGNSAPDKSGLPSDRFSAERTGGSVSTLTIQRTQQEDSAVYLCASSRTSGSLEEQYFGPGTRLTVT.